This T cell receptor (beta chain) derives from a study of cytotoxic CD8 clonotypes in ibrutinib-treated CLL. Overall study: Responses: approximately 25 partial, 2 complete; after median around 68 months, around 14 stayed remitted, some twelve progressed.

Libraries were prepared by immunoSEQ multiplex PCR; TCRdb keeps only in-frame clonotypes and omits some of them. The data show over 95,000 clones, 55% to 75% seen once. This clone occurred a few times. Its antigen remains unknown. Notes on the study in general: Once treatment began, public clonotypes, which were uncommon, contracted or stayed stable.

Germline V gene lookup returns CDR1 MNHNS and CDR2 SASEGT. The J segment lost 4 bases and the V segment lost 3 bases, leaving 7 bases of the junction unmatched. The CDR3 is made up of 15 amino acids. The clonotype was recovered from a human donor with chronic lymphocytic leukemia. The input for sequencing was PBMCs, taken after 24 months of ibrutinib treatment. The gene calls are TRBV6-1 and TRBJ1-2; 8 nucleotides match TRBD1. The CDR3 DNA sequence: TGTGCCAGCAGTGAGTTTTCGGACAGGGTCTATGGCTACACCTTC. It is translated as CASSEFSDRVYGYTF.